The present T cell receptor (beta chain) was sequenced within a study of tissue T cells after allogeneic stem cell transplantation. The method was immunoSEQ multiplex PCR; TCRdb's version includes in-frame clones alone and lacks a portion of them. Among over 40,000 clones listed, approximately 73% were seen once. The ends lost 3 bases at V and 0 bases at J; junction bases unmatched: 6. Per the germline V gene, CDR1 is SNHLY and CDR2 is FYNGKV (reference sequence). CDR3 length: 16 residues. This clone was counted a single time. Genes here carry mouse names. The DNA ends 1 residue before the CDR3 does, and the rest of the CDR3 is filled in from the germline J gene.

The chain joins TRBV3 to TRBJ2-4; 7 positions agree with TRBD1. The receptor was derived from a pool of C57BL/6 mice in good health. The sequencing input was sorted cells pooled from one or two spleens. The CDR3: CASSLTGRASQNTLYF. The part of the CDR3 DNA that was read is TGTGCCAGCAGCTTGACAGGGAGGGCGAGTCAAAACACCTTGTAC.